The T cell receptor beta chain under discussion was sequenced for a study of T cell repertoires in cytomegalovirus infection. Study-level information: Both recently identified HLA-C-restricted and well-studied HLA-B-restricted CMV epitopes were used in the study.

The V end lost 1 base, the J end lost 3 bases, and 10 bases lay between the germline ends. In germline, CDR1 is SGHVS, CDR2 FNYEAQ. The CDR3 loop spans 15 amino acids. MiXCR, run by TCRdb on the reads, gives a single entry per CDR3 protein. This sample carries fewer than 55,000 distinct CDR3 sequences, around 19% of them seen once, and the ten largest clones take over 75%. Findings and caveats of the study: HLA-C-restricted CMV clonotypes gave the most frequent clonotype in two of eight donors.

A note on this clonotype: Its antigen is undetermined.

Sequenced material: CD8+ T cells from cultured PBMCs, taken from culture after CMV antigen stimulation. This sequence joins TRBV7-6 and TRBJ1-5, with D maybe TRBD1 (5 bases). The source of this sequence is a human donor in good health (CMV status not recorded). Some clones in this sample may be carry-over from other donors' samples. CDR3 in DNA: TGTGCCAGCAGCTTAGGACGGGGGTTCAATCAGCCCCAGCATTTT. Protein sequence: CASSLGRGFNQPQHF.